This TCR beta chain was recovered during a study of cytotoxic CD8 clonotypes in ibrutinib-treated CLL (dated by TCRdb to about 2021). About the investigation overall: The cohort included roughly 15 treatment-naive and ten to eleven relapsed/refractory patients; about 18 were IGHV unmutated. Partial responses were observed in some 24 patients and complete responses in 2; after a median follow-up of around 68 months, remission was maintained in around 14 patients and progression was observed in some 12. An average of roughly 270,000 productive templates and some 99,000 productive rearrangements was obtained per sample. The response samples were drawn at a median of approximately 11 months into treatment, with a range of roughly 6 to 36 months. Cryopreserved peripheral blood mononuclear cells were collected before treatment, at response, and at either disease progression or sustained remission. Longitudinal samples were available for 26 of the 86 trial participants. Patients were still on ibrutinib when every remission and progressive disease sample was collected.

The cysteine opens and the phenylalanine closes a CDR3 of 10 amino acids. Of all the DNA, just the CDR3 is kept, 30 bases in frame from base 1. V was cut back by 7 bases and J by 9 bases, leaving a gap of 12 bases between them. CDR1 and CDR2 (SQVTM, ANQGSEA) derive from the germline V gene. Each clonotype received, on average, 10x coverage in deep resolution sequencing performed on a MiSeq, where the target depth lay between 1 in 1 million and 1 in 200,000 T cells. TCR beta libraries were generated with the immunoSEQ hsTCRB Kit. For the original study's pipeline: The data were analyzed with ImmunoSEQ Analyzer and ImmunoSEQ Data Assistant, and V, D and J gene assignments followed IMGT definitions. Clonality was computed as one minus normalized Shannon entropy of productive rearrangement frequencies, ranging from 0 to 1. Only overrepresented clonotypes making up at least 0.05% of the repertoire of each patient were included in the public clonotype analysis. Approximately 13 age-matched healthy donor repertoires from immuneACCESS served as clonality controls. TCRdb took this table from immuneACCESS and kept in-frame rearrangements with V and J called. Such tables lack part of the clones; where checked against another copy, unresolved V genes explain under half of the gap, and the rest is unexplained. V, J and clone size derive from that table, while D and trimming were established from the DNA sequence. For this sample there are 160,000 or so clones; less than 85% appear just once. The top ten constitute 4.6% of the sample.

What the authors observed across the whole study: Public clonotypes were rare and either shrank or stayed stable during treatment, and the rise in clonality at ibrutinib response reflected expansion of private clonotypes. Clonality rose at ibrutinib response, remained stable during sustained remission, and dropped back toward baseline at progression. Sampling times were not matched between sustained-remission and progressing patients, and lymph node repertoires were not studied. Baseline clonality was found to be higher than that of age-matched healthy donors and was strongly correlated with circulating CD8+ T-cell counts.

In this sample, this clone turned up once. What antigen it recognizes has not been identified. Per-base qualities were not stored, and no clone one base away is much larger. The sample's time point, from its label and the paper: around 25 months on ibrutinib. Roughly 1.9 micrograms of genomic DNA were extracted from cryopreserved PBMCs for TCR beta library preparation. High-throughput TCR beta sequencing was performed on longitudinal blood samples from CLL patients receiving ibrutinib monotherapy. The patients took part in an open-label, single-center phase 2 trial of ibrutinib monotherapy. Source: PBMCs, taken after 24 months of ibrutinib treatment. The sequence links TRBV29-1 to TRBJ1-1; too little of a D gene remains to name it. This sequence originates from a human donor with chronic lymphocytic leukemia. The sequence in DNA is TGCAGCGCAAAACGGAATCAAGCTTTCTTT. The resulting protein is CSAKRNQAFF.